The 8 T cell receptor beta chains presented below share a single source sample, sequenced in a study of T cell responses to AZD1222 COVID-19 vaccine. Assay used: immunoSEQ multiplex PCR; TCRdb lists only in-frame clones, some missing. Here the sample spans around 150,000 clones, almost 95% being singletons. The sequencing used peripheral blood, collected 28 days after the second AZD1222 dose. All receptors come from an adult who received the AZD1222 COVID-19 vaccine.

Comments on this clone: Relative to the germline gene, one junction end is altered; a read error may explain this. The chain links TRBV6-1 to TRBJ1-5; D gene uncertain. Germline V gene sequence: CDR1 MNHNS, CDR2 SASEGT. There are 14 residues in the CDR3. The CDR3 sequence: CASREGGLLQPQHF. The CDR3 DNA follows: TGTGCCAGCAGGGAAGGAGGGCTTTTACAGCCCCAGCATTTT.

The V gene is TRBV28, the J gene TRBJ1-2; TRBD1 is a possible D gene (6 bases). The CDR3 loop spans 13 amino acids. From germline, CDR1 is MDHEN and CDR2 SYDVKM. Trimming stripped 5 bases from V and 3 bases from J, with 10 bases between. In nucleotides, the CDR3 is TGTGCCAGCAGTCACCGGACAGACTATGGCTACACCTTC. Translating gives CASSHRTDYGYTF.

The rearrangement uses TRBV4-2 and TRBJ2-1; 8 bases match TRBD2. The ends lost 3 bases at V and 12 bases at J; junction bases unmatched: 7. In germline, CDR1 is LGHNA, CDR2 YNFKEQ. This CDR3 region has 13 residues. CDR3 nucleotides: TGTGCCAGCAGCCAGGAAACCGGGACTAGGCAGTTCTTC. Translation gives CASSQETGTRQFF.

The rearrangement joins TRBV4-1 to TRBJ1-2, with a weak D call TRBD1 (5 bases). The germline V gene encodes CDR1 MGHRA and CDR2 YSYEKL. V lost 0 bases to trimming and J lost 4 bases, with 15 bases between them. This CDR3 contains 16 residues. CDR3 region: CASSQELDNWGYGYTF. CDR3 sequence (DNA): TGCGCCAGCAGCCAAGAACTGGACAACTGGGGCTATGGCTACACCTTC.

The chain has TRBV7-9 and TRBJ1-3; a possible D gene is TRBD1 (5 bases). Trimming removed 5 bases from V and 0 bases from J, with 17 bases in between. The germline CDR1 and CDR2 sequences are SEHNR and FQNEAQ (reference sequence). This CDR3 has 17 residues. Here the CDR3 reads CASSVGTGPSSGNTIYF. CDR3 bases: TGTGCCAGCAGCGTCGGGACCGGTCCGAGCTCTGGAAACACCATATATTTT.

The chain couples TRBV28 to TRBJ2-7, with 7 positions matching TRBD1. Losses at the gene ends were 2 bases for V and 2 bases for J; bases not matched to a gene: 3. Germline-derived CDR1 and CDR2 are MDHEN and SYDVKM. This CDR3 has 14 amino acids. The CDR3 DNA follows: TGTGCCAGCAGTTTAGAGACAGGGCCCTACGAGCAGTACTTC. It specifies CASSLETGPYEQYF.

V usage is TRBV7-2 and J usage is TRBJ2-2; D gene ambiguous. V was clipped by 5 bases and J by 7 bases, with 11 bases between them. The CDR3 covers 13 residues. Germline lookup yields CDR1 SGHTA and CDR2 FQGNSA. The CDR3 DNA follows: TGTGCCAGCAGCAATCAGCTAGGCGGGGAGCTGTTTTTT. As protein: CASSNQLGGELFF.

V and J are TRBV6-5 and TRBJ1-6, with D maybe TRBD1 (5 bases). The germline V gene encodes CDR1 MNHEY and CDR2 SVGAGI. V gave up 2 bases and J gave up 7 bases, with 12 bases separating them. The CDR3 has 15 residues. The CDR3 nucleotides read TGTGCCAGCAGTTACGAGCAGGGAGGGAATTCACCCCTCCACTTT. As protein: CASSYEQGGNSPLHF.